This T cell receptor (beta chain) came from a study of CD8+ T cells in alopecia areata. In this sample, this clone turned up many times. Any gene name here is a mouse gene name. The sequence runs out 4 residues before the end of the CDR3; the remainder is reconstructed from the germline J gene. At the DNA level, this CDR3 is encoded by other sequences in the same sample as well. Trimming removed 5 bases from V and 3 bases from J; junction bases left unmatched: 2. Germline CDR1 is FNHDT and CDR2 is SITEND (reference sequence). The CDR3 totals 12 residues. Markers including CD4, CD8alpha, NKG2D and NKG2ACE guided sorting of pooled cutaneous lymph node cells. Once RNA had been extracted, it was reverse transcribed into cDNA to act as the sequencing template. The method was immunoSEQ multiplex PCR; TCRdb's version includes in-frame clones alone and lacks a portion of them. There are about 270,000 clones in the sample, none observed a single time.

The V call is TRBV19, the J call TRBJ2-7; 7 bases line up with TRBD1. This receptor was taken from a C3H/HeJ mouse with alopecia areata. This line is of MHC haplotype H2-k. Sequencing was performed on CD4+ T cells sorted from a lymph node. CDR3 bases read: TGTGCCAGCAGCAGGGACAGCTAT. As protein: CASSRDSY. The entire CDR3 reads CASSRDSYEQYF.